Each of the 31 T cell receptor beta chains below was sequenced from the same sample in a study of T cell repertoires in cytomegalovirus infection. Using its own MiXCR run on the reads, TCRdb lists one record per CDR3 protein. The sample comprises some 300,000 distinct CDR3 sequences, roughly a tenth of which are singletons, and around 2.5% rests with the top ten. Sequenced material: PBMCs. The receptors here all came from a human donor in good health (CMV status not recorded). Some clones in this sample may be carry-over from other donors' samples.

This clonotype has ten or more counts. J is TRBJ1-1 and V is TRBV7-9; D is undetermined. This CDR3 region has 14 residues. V was shortened by 5 bases and J by 5 bases, with 15 bases between the two germline ends. In germline, CDR1 is SEHNR, CDR2 FQNEAQ (reference sequence). This CDR3 is CASSTEEAGTEAFF. The CDR3 DNA sequence: TGTGCCAGCAGCACTGAGGAGGCTGGGACTGAAGCTTTCTTT.

This clonotype came up many times. V usage is TRBV7-8 and J usage is TRBJ1-3; D uncertain. Trimming cost V 5 bases and J 0 bases, with 8 bases left between them. The CDR3 extends over 14 amino acids. Germline V gene sequence: CDR1 SGHVS, CDR2 FQNEAQ. The CDR3 sequence: CASSAYTSGNTIYF. As DNA, the CDR3 is TGTGCCAGCAGCGCGTATACCTCTGGAAACACCATATATTTT.

The V and J genes are TRBV3-1 and TRBJ2-5; a possible D gene is TRBD1 (6 bases). The CDR3 totals 14 residues. Germline CDR1 is LGHDT and CDR2 is YNNKEL (reference sequence). Trimming stripped 2 bases from V and 2 bases from J, with 9 bases between. The CDR3 loop is CASSQLTGQETQYF. The CDR3 region has the DNA TGTGCCAGCAGCCAACTAACAGGGCAAGAGACCCAGTACTTC.

This clonotype was detected ten times or more. The chain has TRBV7-2 and TRBJ2-5; D perhaps matches TRBD2 (6 bases). Germline values: CDR1 SGHTA, CDR2 FQGNSA. Trimming stripped 4 bases from V and 2 bases from J, with 20 bases between. The CDR3 sequence is 17 residues long. The CDR3 DNA sequence: TGTGCCAGCAGCTGGGCGGGGAGAGTGGCGGGGCAAGAGACCCAGTACTTC. It translates to CASSWAGRVAGQETQYF.

This clonotype has more than one count but fewer than ten. The V gene is TRBV29-1, the J gene TRBJ2-3; D gene unclear. The V end was cut by 7 bases, the J end by 0 bases, with 8 bases between. CDR3 length: 12 residues. In germline, CDR1 is SQVTM, CDR2 ANQGSEA. CDR3 sequence (DNA): TGCAGCGAGGCGACAAGCACAGATACGCAGTATTTT. Protein product: CSEATSTDTQYF.

This clonotype was found a few times. The V gene is TRBV20-1, the J gene TRBJ1-2, with D tentatively TRBD1 (6 bases). Looked up from germline, CDR1 is DFQATT and CDR2 is SNEGSKA (reference sequence). This CDR3 contains 14 residues. V dropped 3 bases and J dropped 3 bases, with 14 bases sitting between them. CDR3 amino acids: CSASKGGGDYGYTF. CDR3 coding DNA: TGCAGTGCTAGCAAGGGAGGGGGTGACTATGGCTACACCTTC.

This clonotype has a handful of counts. This chain joins TRBV20-1 and TRBJ1-2; D gene ambiguous. Germline values: CDR1 DFQATT, CDR2 SNEGSKA (reference sequence). CDR3 size: 13 residues. The V and J ends lost 6 bases and 4 bases respectively, with 15 bases between them. Here the CDR3 DNA reads TGCAGTGCCGATCCCGGGTTTACCTATGGCTACACCTTC. Its protein product is CSADPGFTYGYTF.

The table lists this clonotype with many counts. The J gene is TRBJ2-3, the V gene TRBV29-1; tentative D call: TRBD2 (6 bases). Germline V gene data show CDR1 as SQVTM and CDR2 as ANQGSEA. Trimming removed 2 bases at V and 11 bases at J, with 14 bases between. This CDR3 contains 12 residues. Here the CDR3 DNA reads TGCAGCGTTGAATGGAGGGGTGGTATGCAGTATTTT. This sequence encodes CSVEWRGGMQYF.

This clonotype has a count of ten or more. The rearrangement links TRBV6-1 to TRBJ1-1; D remains unclear. Trimming removed 4 bases at V and 1 base at J, with 7 bases between. In germline, CDR1 is MNHNS, CDR2 SASEGT. This CDR3 comprises 13 residues. The CDR3 loop reads CASSVAPNTEAFF. CDR3 coding DNA: TGTGCCAGCAGTGTCGCCCCGAACACTGAAGCTTTCTTT.

This clonotype appeared many times. The J gene is TRBJ2-3, the V gene TRBV19; 10 nucleotides align to TRBD1. Trimming removed 6 bases from V and 0 bases from J; junction bases left unmatched: 3. The CDR3 is 15 residues long. Germline-derived CDR1 and CDR2 are LNHDA and SQIVND (reference sequence). This chain's CDR3 is CASRDRGVSTDTQYF. The CDR3 DNA reads TGTGCCAGTAGGGACAGGGGGGTTAGCACAGATACGCAGTATTTT.

There are many counts of this clonotype. This chain connects TRBV5-5 to TRBJ1-5; no reliable D call. CDR3 size: 14 residues. Germline V lookup: CDR1 SGHKS, CDR2 YYEKEE (reference sequence). V was clipped by 3 bases and J by 2 bases, with 9 bases between them. CDR3 residues: CASSSSSGNQPQHF. The CDR3 DNA sequence: TGTGCCAGCAGCTCCTCATCGGGCAATCAGCCCCAGCATTTT.

This clonotype occurred many times. This chain links TRBV20-1 with TRBJ2-5; D is possibly TRBD2 (7 bases). The V end was cut by 4 bases, the J end by 0 bases, with 21 bases between. This CDR3 has 17 residues. In germline, CDR1 is DFQATT, CDR2 SNEGSKA (reference sequence). CDR3 nucleotide sequence: TGCAGTGCTATTGGGGGGGGCCTTGATATGTACCAAGAGACCCAGTACTTC. Protein product: CSAIGGGLDMYQETQYF.

The sample holds many counts of this clonotype. The chain combines TRBV14 with TRBJ2-7, with 9 bases fitting TRBD1. Germline trimming cut 0 bases from V and 4 bases from J; bases unmatched to any gene: 1. Germline V gives CDR1 SGHDN, CDR2 FVKESK. This CDR3 spans 14 amino acids. As DNA, the CDR3 is TGTGCCAGCAGCCAAGAGGACAGGGGATACGAGCAGTACTTC. Residues: CASSQEDRGYEQYF. Full variable domain (missing parts from reference TRBV14 and TRBJ2-7): EAGVTQFPSHSVIEKGQTVTLRCDPISGHDNLYWYRRVMGKEIKFLLHFVKESKQDESGMPNNRFLAERTGGTYSTLKVQPAELEDSGVYFCASSQEDRGYEQYFGPGTRLTVT.

This clonotype was found many times. This rearrangement joins TRBV7-2 to TRBJ2-7, with D perhaps given as TRBD1 or TRBD2 (6 bases each). This CDR3 comprises 16 residues. V lost 1 base, J lost 5 bases, and 18 bases lay in between. Germline V gene sequence: CDR1 SGHTA, CDR2 FQGNSA. The chain's CDR3 is CASSLVVRRGVDEQYF. CDR3 DNA: TGTGCCAGCAGCTTAGTCGTTAGGAGGGGGGTCGACGAGCAGTACTTC. Full variable domain (remainder filled in from reference TRBV7-2 and TRBJ2-7): GAGVSQSPSNKVTEKGKDVELRCDPISGHTALYWYRQSLGQGLEFLIYFQGNSAPDKSGLPSDRFSAERTGGSVSTLTIQRTQQEDSAVYLCASSLVVRRGVDEQYFGPGTRLTVT.

Many counts were recorded for this clonotype. This sequence joins TRBV7-9 and TRBJ2-2, with 7 bases aligning to TRBD1. Germline V gives CDR1 SEHNR, CDR2 FQNEAQ (reference sequence). The CDR3 length is 16 residues. J lost 4 bases, V lost 3 bases, and 8 bases had no gene match. This CDR3 is CASSFGQEGPTGELFF. DNA of the CDR3: TGTGCCAGCAGCTTCGGACAGGAAGGGCCCACCGGGGAGCTGTTTTTT. The full variable domain, its missing parts supplied by reference TRBV7-9 and TRBJ2-2, is DTGVSQNPRHKITKRGQNVTFRCDPISEHNRLYWYRQTLGQGPEFLTYFQNEAQLEKSRLLSDRFSAERPKGSFSTLEIQRTEQGDSAMYLCASSFGQEGPTGELFFGEGSRLTVL.

In its sample, this clonotype was seen many times. The chain joins TRBV12-3 or TRBV12-4 to TRBJ1-1; 7 bases fit TRBD1. This CDR3 comprises 13 residues. V lost 5 bases to trimming and J lost 5 bases; unmatched junction nucleotides: 5. The CDR3 reads CASSGQVGTEAFF. CDR3 nucleotide sequence: TGTGCCAGCAGTGGACAGGTTGGGACTGAAGCTTTCTTT.

V gene TRBV20-1 combines with J gene TRBJ1-1; D is ambiguous. The CDR3 runs to 13 residues. Germline CDR1 DFQATT, CDR2 SNEGSKA (reference sequence). The V and J ends lost 0 bases and 8 bases respectively, with 13 bases between them. The CDR3 region has the DNA TGCAGTGCTAGAGAGGGTAGGGTGGAAGAAGCTTTCTTT. This encodes CSAREGRVEEAFF.

This clonotype was observed at least ten times. V and J are TRBV7-8 and TRBJ1-1; 7 bases agree with TRBD1. Trimming took 2 bases from V and 4 from J; bases not matched to a gene: 7. This CDR3 contains 15 residues. Germline CDR1 and CDR2: SGHVS and FQNEAQ. CDR3 in DNA: TGTGCCAGCAGCTTACAGTCAGGGGGGGGCACTGAAGCTTTCTTT. It codes for CASSLQSGGGTEAFF. Full variable domain (remainder filled in from reference TRBV7-8 and TRBJ1-1): GAGVSQSPRYKVAKRGQDVALRCDPISGHVSLFWYQQALGQGPEFLTYFQNEAQLDKSGLPSDRFFAERPEGSVSTLKIQRTQQEDSAVYLCASSLQSGGGTEAFFGQGTRLTVV.

This clonotype was detected a few times. The CDR3 nucleotides are TGTGCCAGCAGCCAAGTCGGGAACATTCAGTACTTC. Translating gives CASSQVGNIQYF. This chain joins TRBV4-2 and TRBJ2-4; D not certain. V was shortened by 1 base and J by 7 bases, with 5 bases between the two germline ends. The CDR3 is 12 amino acids. Germline lookup yields CDR1 LGHNA and CDR2 YNFKEQ.

The sample holds many counts of this clonotype. This chain uses TRBV29-1 with TRBJ2-3, with TRBD2 identical over 13 bases. The CDR3 totals 16 residues. CDR1 and CDR2 from the germline V gene are SQVTM and ANQGSEA. After removal of 2 bases from V and 2 bases from J, the junction contained 4 bases not matched to a gene. Written as DNA, the CDR3 is TGCAGCGTTGAACCCACTAGCGGGGGGGCCACAGATACGCAGTATTTT. Translating gives CSVEPTSGGATDTQYF.

This clonotype was detected many times. The chain has TRBV20-1 and TRBJ1-2, with TRBD1 as a possible D gene (6 bases). The CDR3 loop spans 15 amino acids. The germline CDR1 and CDR2 sequences are DFQATT and SNEGSKA (reference sequence). V was pared by 0 bases and J by 4 bases, with 15 bases between. The CDR3 sequence is CSARDPGAEIYGYTF. The CDR3 bases are TGCAGTGCTAGAGATCCAGGGGCAGAGATCTATGGCTACACCTTC.

This clonotype showed up just a few times. V gene TRBV28 combines with J gene TRBJ2-1; D might be TRBD1 or TRBD2, each matching 6 bases. The germline V and J ends were trimmed by 3 bases and 8 bases, with 17 bases remaining between them. The CDR3 is 15 residues long. The germline V gene has CDR1 MDHEN and CDR2 SYDVKM. In DNA form, the CDR3 reads TGTGCCAGCAGTTTTCGGGGGCCCCCGTTCGATGAGCAGTTCTTC. Amino acids: CASSFRGPPFDEQFF.

This clonotype was detected many times. The J gene is TRBJ2-2, the V gene TRBV2, with TRBD1 matching 7 bases. Trimming at V came to 6 bases and at J to 1 base, leaving 2 bases not matched to a gene. The CDR3 is 14 residues long. Germline loops: CDR1 SNHLY, CDR2 FYNNEI. The DNA of the CDR3 is TGTGCCAGCAGGACAGGGAGGAACACCGGGGAGCTGTTTTTT. Protein sequence: CASRTGRNTGELFF.

The rearrangement joins TRBV6-6 to TRBJ2-1; weak D call: TRBD1 (6 bases). CDR1 is MNHNY and CDR2 is SVGAGI in the germline V gene (reference sequence). Trimming shortened V by 3 bases and J by 3 bases, and 15 bases separated the two germline ends. This CDR3 region has 16 residues. The CDR3 loop reads CASSYSEGVNYNEQFF. DNA for the CDR3: TGTGCCAGCAGTTATTCTGAGGGGGTTAACTACAATGAGCAGTTCTTC.

This clonotype was seen many times. The chain joins TRBV7-9 to TRBJ2-7; D gene ambiguous. V was trimmed by 3 bases and J by 5 bases, leaving 14 bases between them. From germline, CDR1 is SEHNR and CDR2 FQNEAQ (reference sequence). The CDR3 sequence is 14 residues long. This CDR3 is CASSFGGVSDEQYV. CDR3 bases: TGTGCCAGCAGCTTTGGTGGGGTGAGCGACGAGCAGTACGTC.

In this sample, this clonotype turned up many times. The rearrangement joins TRBV13 to TRBJ2-7; TRBD2 aligns across 7 bases. This CDR3 region has 14 residues. V lost 3 bases, J lost 0 bases, and 2 bases stayed unmatched. Germline loops: CDR1 PRHDT, CDR2 FYEKMQ (reference sequence). The CDR3 DNA reads TGTGCCAGCAGCTTGGGGGGGAACTCCTACGAGCAGTACGTC. It specifies CASSLGGNSYEQYV.

This clonotype was recorded many times. The chain combines TRBV7-6 with TRBJ2-3, with D tentatively TRBD2 (6 bases). Trimming shortened V by 2 bases and J by 2 bases, and 8 bases separated the two germline ends. The CDR3 contains 14 residues. CDR1 and CDR2 from the germline V gene are SGHVS and FNYEAQ. In nucleotides, the CDR3 is TGTGCCAGCAGCTTAAGCGGGCCCACAGATACGCAGTATTTT. Amino acids: CASSLSGPTDTQYF.

This clonotype was counted ten times or more. The V and J genes are TRBV7-3 and TRBJ2-2, with 8 bases that match TRBD1. There are 17 residues in the CDR3. Trimming at V came to 5 bases and at J to 1 base, leaving 9 bases not matched to a gene. CDR1 and CDR2 (germline): SGHTA, FQGTGA. The CDR3 is CASSLDTGTGNTGELFF. Here the CDR3 DNA reads TGTGCCAGCAGCCTGGATACTGGGACAGGGAACACCGGGGAGCTGTTTTTT.

This clonotype was seen only a few times. The CDR3 is CASSQAAYNEQFF. The CDR3 DNA reads as TGCGCCAGCAGCCAAGCAGCGTACAATGAGCAGTTCTTC. V gene TRBV4-1 combines with J gene TRBJ2-1; D remains ambiguous. V lost 1 base, J lost 4 bases, and 5 bases lay in between. There are 13 residues in the CDR3. Per the germline V gene, CDR1 is MGHRA and CDR2 is YSYEKL.

This clonotype showed up many times. V usage is TRBV7-2 and J usage is TRBJ2-5; D possibly corresponds to TRBD2 (6 bases). This CDR3 is 13 amino acids long. Trimming pared 9 bases from V and 4 bases from J, leaving 15 bases between. Germline V lookup: CDR1 SGHTA, CDR2 FQGNSA. CDR3 amino acids: CASSTGVTETQYF. In DNA form, the CDR3 reads TGTGCCAGTTCTACGGGGGTTACAGAGACCCAGTACTTC. The full variable domain, completed using reference TRBV7-2 and TRBJ2-5, is GAGVSQSPSNKVTEKGKDVELRCDPISGHTALYWYRQSLGQGLEFLIYFQGNSAPDKSGLPSDRFSAERTGGSVSTLTIQRTQQEDSAVYLCASSTGVTETQYFGPGTRLLVL.

Many counts were recorded for this clonotype. This CDR3 reads CASSLVTSGGRTGELFF. The CDR3, as DNA: TGTGCCAGCAGCTTAGTCACTAGCGGGGGACGGACCGGGGAGCTGTTTTTT. The chain joins TRBV7-8 to TRBJ2-2, with 11 bases identical to TRBD2. After removal of 1 base from V and 5 bases from J, the junction contained 6 bases not matched to a gene. This CDR3 spans 17 amino acids. The V gene's germline CDR1 is SGHVS and CDR2 FQNEAQ.